A selection of T cell receptor beta chains follows, all from one sample in a study of blood T cell repertoires in COVID-19. Produced via immunoSEQ multiplex PCR; TCRdb's table is partial and in-frame only. The profile shows some 170,000 clones, 70% to 80% of them singletons. The specimen was peripheral blood. Receptors were obtained from a woman aged 45-59 years with active or convalescent COVID-19. The CDR3 runs from the conserved cysteine through the conserved F or W. The D gene is left open where the match is weak. Rows may omit the clone size; those that give it use once, few, many or a size class.

clone_size j_call d_call v_call cdr3_aa cdr3_nt
. TRBJ1-2 . TRBV19 CASSILAGQGYTF TGTGCCAGTAGTATACTGGCAGGGCAGGGCTACACCTTC
. TRBJ2-2 TRBD2 TRBV5-1 CASSLAGNTGELFF TGCGCCAGCAGCCTAGCGGGGAACACCGGGGAGCTGTTTTTT
. TRBJ2-7 TRBD2 TRBV6-6 CASSYSRGGYEQYF TGTGCCAGCAGTTACTCTCGCGGGGGCTACGAGCAGTACTTC
. TRBJ2-2 . TRBV2 CASSEGVSGNTGELFF TGTGCCAGCAGTGAAGGTGTTAGCGGCAACACCGGGGAGCTGTTTTTT
. TRBJ2-4 TRBD2 TRBV3-1/TRBV3-2 CASSQDLASGSKNIQYF TGTGCCAGCAGCCAAGATCTGGCTAGCGGGTCCAAAAACATTCAGTACTTC
. TRBJ1-1 TRBD1 TRBV7-8 CASLSYRGVHTEAFF TGTGCCAGCCTAAGTTACAGGGGGGTTCACACTGAAGCTTTCTTT
few TRBJ2-2 . TRBV9 CASSIDWRGNTGELFF TGTGCCAGCAGCATAGATTGGCGGGGAAACACCGGGGAGCTGTTTTTT
. TRBJ1-6 TRBD1 TRBV14 CASSQDLGQGDSPLHF TGTGCCAGCAGCCAAGACCTGGGACAGGGGGATTCACCCCTCCACTTT
. TRBJ1-4 . TRBV6-5 CASRQGYIDEKLFF TGTGCCAGCAGACAGGGTTATATTGATGAAAAACTGTTTTTT
. TRBJ1-5 TRBD1 TRBV19 CASSMDREVGISNQPQHF TGTGCCAGTAGTATGGACAGGGAAGTGGGAATAAGCAATCAGCCCCAGCATTTT
. TRBJ2-1 TRBD2 TRBV20-1 CSASRGTSGRNEQFF TGCAGTGCTAGTAGGGGGACTAGCGGGAGAAATGAGCAGTTCTTC
. TRBJ2-1 TRBD1 TRBV5-4 CATVRQGYNEQFF TGTGCTACGGTCAGACAGGGTTACAATGAGCAGTTCTTC
. TRBJ2-7 TRBD1 TRBV28 CASSLAPGTGAGEQYF TGTGCCAGCAGTTTAGCACCCGGGACAGGGGCCGGCGAGCAGTACTTC
few TRBJ1-2 TRBD1 TRBV19 CASRYPGQGPNYGYTF TGTGCCAGCCGTTACCCGGGACAGGGGCCAAACTATGGCTACACCTTC
. TRBJ2-1 TRBD2 TRBV11-2 CASSLVAGGVSNEQFF TGTGCCAGCAGCTTAGTTGCGGGAGGCGTTTCCAATGAGCAGTTCTTC
. TRBJ1-2 TRBD1 TRBV18 CASSFDREGYGYTF TGTGCCAGCTCATTCGACAGGGAAGGCTATGGCTACACCTTC